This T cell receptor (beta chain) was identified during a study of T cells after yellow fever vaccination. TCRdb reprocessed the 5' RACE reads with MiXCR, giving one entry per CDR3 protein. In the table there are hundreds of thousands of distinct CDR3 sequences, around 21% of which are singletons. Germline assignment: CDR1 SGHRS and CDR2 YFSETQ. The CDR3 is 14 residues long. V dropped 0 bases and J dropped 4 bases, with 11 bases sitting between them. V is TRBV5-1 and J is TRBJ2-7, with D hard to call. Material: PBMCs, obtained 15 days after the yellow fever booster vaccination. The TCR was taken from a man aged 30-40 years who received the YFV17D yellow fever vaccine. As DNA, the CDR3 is TGCGCCAGCAGCTTGGAAGGCGGACGATACGAGCAGTACTTC. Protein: CASSLEGGRYEQYF.